These T cell receptor beta chains were read from a single sample in a study of cytomegalovirus exposure and HLA in healthy donors. The method was immunoSEQ multiplex PCR; TCRdb's version includes in-frame clones alone and lacks a portion of them. The sample holds more than 150,000 clones, 75% to 90% seen once. The source material was PBMCs. The source is a woman between 18 and 29 years old in good health and CMV-seronegative. Each CDR3 is given with its conserved first and last residue. Fields, in order: D gene, V gene, clone size, J gene, CDR3 DNA, CDR3 protein. D genes are given only for firm matches. Expanded clones get a size class; other rows say once, few or many, or leave the size out.

TRBD1	TRBV27	-	TRBJ1-2	TGTGCCAGCAGTTTATCGACAGGGGGGGGCTACACCTTC	CASSLSTGGGYTF
-	TRBV6-1	few	TRBJ1-5	TGTGCCAGCAGAGGCAGGGATTTAAGCAATCAGCCCCAGCATTTT	CASRGRDLSNQPQHF
TRBD2	TRBV4-2	few	TRBJ2-1	TGTGCCAGCAGACCCGATCGGGGGGGGCACGAGTTCTTC	CASRPDRGGHEFF
TRBD2	TRBV5-1	-	TRBJ2-2	TGCGCCAGCAGCTCTAGCGGGGGGCGCACCGGGGAGCTGTTTTTT	CASSSSGGRTGELFF
-	TRBV19	-	TRBJ1-4	TGTGCCAGTAGTACGTGGCGGGGGTCCGGGAATGAAAAACTGTTTTTT	CASSTWRGSGNEKLFF
-	TRBV28	-	TRBJ1-5	TGTGCCAGCAGTTTCAGAGGAAACAATCAGCCCCAGCATTTT	CASSFRGNNQPQHF
TRBD1	TRBV28	-	TRBJ1-2	TGTGCCAGCAGACCCACGTCAGGGGGGAACTATGGCTACACCTTC	CASRPTSGGNYGYTF
-	TRBV25-1	few	TRBJ2-1	TGTGCCAGCAGTGAATTGGGGGGGGGCATACGGAATGAGCAGTTCTTC	CASSELGGGIRNEQFF
TRBD2	TRBV4-2	few	TRBJ2-3	TGTGCCAGCAGCGACGGGACTAGCGGGGAGATATACACAGATACGCAGTATTTT	CASSDGTSGEIYTDTQYF
-	TRBV7-9	-	TRBJ2-3	TGTGCCAGCAGCCAAGATACGCAGTATTTT	CASSQDTQYF
-	TRBV7-9	-	TRBJ2-1	TGTGCCAGCAGCTTAGAACCCGGGACTCATCATGAGCAGTTCTTC	CASSLEPGTHHEQFF
TRBD2	TRBV13	-	TRBJ2-7	TGTGCCAGCAGCGGCCCCGGGACTAGCGGGAAGTCCTACGAGCAGTACTTC	CASSGPGTSGKSYEQYF
TRBD1	TRBV6-6	-	TRBJ1-1	TGTGCCGTACAGGGGGTTCCCGAAGCTTTCTTT	CAVQGVPEAFF
TRBD2	TRBV6-5	-	TRBJ2-4	TGTGCCAGCAGTTTTCATAGCGGGGGCCCAGGTGCCCCTACTTACTTC	CASSFHSGGPGAPTYF
-	TRBV11-2	-	TRBJ1-6	TGTGCCAGCAGCTTAGAGCCAGTCTATAATTCACCCCTCCACTTT	CASSLEPVYNSPLHF
TRBD2	TRBV15	few	TRBJ2-3	TGTGCCACCAGCAGAGATAGGAGCGGGGGCGGACTTAGCACAGATACGCAGTATTTT	CATSRDRSGGGLSTDTQYF
TRBD2	TRBV7-2	-	TRBJ2-5	TGTGCCAGCAGCTTCCAAGCGGGGGGAGGGCAAGAGACCCAGTACTTC	CASSFQAGGGQETQYF
TRBD1	TRBV19	-	TRBJ1-2	TGTGCCAGTAGTGCCGGACAGGTCCGCTATGGCTACACCTTC	CASSAGQVRYGYTF
TRBD1	TRBV7-9	-	TRBJ1-2	TGTTCCAGCAGCTCCCCTCGGACAACCGGGACAGGAGCTAACTATGGCTACACCTTC	CSSSSPRTTGTGANYGYTF
TRBD1	TRBV10-3	few	TRBJ2-2	TGTGCCATCAGCTTCCAAGACAGGGCGGGCACCGGGGAGCTGTTTTTT	CAISFQDRAGTGELFF
TRBD1	TRBV25-1	-	TRBJ1-2	TGTGCCAGCAGTGAAAAGGACAGGCCCATTAGAGGCTACACCTTC	CASSEKDRPIRGYTF
TRBD2	TRBV19	few	TRBJ2-1	TGTGCCAGTAGTTCCTTGACTAGCGGGGGTTACAATGAGCAGTTCTTC	CASSSLTSGGYNEQFF
-	TRBV14	-	TRBJ2-1	TGTGCCAGCAGGTCAGGGCAGGGGGGTGAGCAGTTCTTC	CASRSGQGGEQFF
-	TRBV19	-	TRBJ1-2	TGTGCCAGTAGTAATTCGGGGGGCCGTAGGGGCTACACCTTC	CASSNSGGRRGYTF
TRBD1	TRBV2	-	TRBJ1-2	TGTGCCAGCAGGAGGGGACAGGGATCTACCTACACCTTC	CASRRGQGSTYTF
TRBD1	TRBV4-1	few	TRBJ1-2	TGCGCCAGCAGCTCCCGGGACAGGGGAACGGCTGGCTACACCTTC	CASSSRDRGTAGYTF
-	TRBV11-2	once	TRBJ1-6	TGTGCCAGCACCCGGGTTAGTCCTGATTCACCCCTCCACTTT	CASTRVSPDSPLHF
TRBD1	TRBV5-1	once	TRBJ2-1	TGCGCCAGCAGCTTTTTGGGACAGGGGAACAATGAGCAGTTCTTC	CASSFLGQGNNEQFF